This TCR beta chain was recorded in a study of T cells in Graves' hyperthyroidism and ophthalmopathy. The germline V gene encodes CDR1 KGHDR and CDR2 SFDVKD. V lost 7 bases and J lost 1; bases outside the gene matches: 7. The CDR3 runs 16 residues. Using RNA transcripts as the source, TCR beta CDR3 regions were amplified. Researchers ran a first-round RT-PCR on the TCR CDR3 using the HTBI primer set. TCRdb independently ran MiXCR on the multiplex PCR reads; one entry per CDR3 protein. Of over 250,000 distinct CDR3 sequences listed, approximately 26% were seen once; the top ten hold roughly 24%. Sequenced material: blood. This receptor was identified in a man aged 40-49 years with Graves' hyperthyroidism that later progressed to Graves' ophthalmopathy. The rearrangement uses TRBV24-1 and TRBJ2-2, with 8 positions matching TRBD1. In nucleotides, the CDR3 is TGTGCCACCAGCGATCCGGGACAGGAGAACACCGGGGAGCTGTTTTTT. Its protein product is CATSDPGQENTGELFF.